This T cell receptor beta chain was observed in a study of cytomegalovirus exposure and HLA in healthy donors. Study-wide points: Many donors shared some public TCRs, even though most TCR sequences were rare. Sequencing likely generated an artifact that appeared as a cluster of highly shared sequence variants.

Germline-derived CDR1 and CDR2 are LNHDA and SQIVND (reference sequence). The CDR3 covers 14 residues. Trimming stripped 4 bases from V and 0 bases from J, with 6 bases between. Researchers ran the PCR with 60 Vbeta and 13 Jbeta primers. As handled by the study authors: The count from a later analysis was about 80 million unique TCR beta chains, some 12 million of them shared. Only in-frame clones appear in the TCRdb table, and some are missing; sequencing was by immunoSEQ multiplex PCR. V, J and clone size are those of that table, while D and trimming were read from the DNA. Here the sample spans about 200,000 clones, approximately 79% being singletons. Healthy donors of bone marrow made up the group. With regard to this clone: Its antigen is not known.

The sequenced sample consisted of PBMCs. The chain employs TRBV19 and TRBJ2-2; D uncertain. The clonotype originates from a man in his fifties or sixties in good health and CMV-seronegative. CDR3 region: CASSSTANTGELFF. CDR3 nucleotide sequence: TGTGCCAGTAGTAGTACAGCGAACACCGGGGAGCTGTTTTTT.